Each of the 19 T cell receptor beta chains below was sequenced from the same sample in a study of T cell responses to AZD1222 COVID-19 vaccine. Only in-frame clones appear in the TCRdb table, and some are missing; sequencing was by immunoSEQ multiplex PCR. The table includes 90,000 to 140,000 clones, about 91% detected once. Here the sequenced sample was peripheral blood, taken 28 days after the second AZD1222 dose. The receptors derive from an adult who received the AZD1222 COVID-19 vaccine.

For the CDR3, the DNA is TGTGCCAGCAGCTTACCGGGACTATCCACAGATACGCAGTATTTT. The encoded protein is CASSLPGLSTDTQYF. This chain links TRBV5-4 with TRBJ2-3, with 7 nucleotides matching TRBD2. Unmatched junction bases numbered 5, after V lost 2 bases and J lost 2 bases. Germline V gene sequence: CDR1 SGHNT, CDR2 YYREEE (reference sequence). CDR3 length: 15 residues.

V usage is TRBV11-3 and J usage is TRBJ2-4, with unresolved D. Trimming left V 5 bases short and J 5 bases short, with 10 bases between. Looked up from germline, CDR1 is SGHNT and CDR2 is YENEEA. This CDR3 region has 13 residues. CDR3 protein: CASSNGRENIQYF. The DNA of the CDR3 is TGTGCCAGCAGCAATGGAAGAGAAAACATTCAGTACTTC.

This chain connects TRBV5-1 to TRBJ2-2, with D possibly being TRBD1 (6 bases). Trimming removed 7 bases at V and 0 bases at J, with 13 bases between. This CDR3 comprises 15 residues. Germline V gene lookup returns CDR1 SGHRS and CDR2 YFSETQ. CDR3: CASGRQAPNTGELFF. DNA of the CDR3: TGCGCCAGCGGAAGACAGGCGCCGAACACCGGGGAGCTGTTTTTT. Drawing the rest from reference TRBV5-1 and TRBJ2-2, the complete variable domain is KAGVTQTPRYLIKTRGQQVTLSCSPISGHRSVSWYQQTPGQGLQFLFEYFSETQRNKGNFPGRFSGRQFSNSRSEMNVSTLELGDSALYLCASGRQAPNTGELFFGEGSRLTVL.

V is TRBV5-8 and J is TRBJ2-2; D gene uncertain. Germline V gene lookup returns CDR1 SGHTS and CDR2 YDEGEE. Trimming took off 4 bases at V and 5 bases at J, with 3 bases between the two ends. CDR3 length equals 11 residues. The CDR3 sequence is CASSETGELFF. For the CDR3, the DNA is TGTGCCAGCAGCGAGACCGGGGAGCTGTTTTTT.

The CDR3 reads CASSLGRTIISGANVLTF. The CDR3 DNA reads as TGTGCCAGCAGCCTGGGGCGGACGATTATCTCTGGGGCCAACGTCCTGACTTTC. The chain recombines TRBV14 with TRBJ2-6; the D gene is possibly TRBD1 (5 bases). Germline V gives CDR1 SGHDN, CDR2 FVKESK. The germline V and J ends were trimmed by 4 bases and 0 bases, with 16 bases remaining between them. This CDR3 is built from 18 residues.

CDR3 region: CASSYSSGRVGEQFF. In DNA, the CDR3 is TGTGCCAGCAGCTACTCTAGCGGGAGGGTCGGTGAGCAGTTCTTC. The chain employs TRBV7-2 and TRBJ2-1; TRBD2 aligns across 12 bases. The CDR3 loop spans 15 amino acids. The J segment lost 9 bases and the V segment lost 4 bases, leaving 7 bases of the junction unmatched. Germline V CDR1 and CDR2: SGHTA, FQGNSA.

J is TRBJ2-3 and V is TRBV29-1, with D perhaps matching TRBD2 (6 bases). CDR1 is SQVTM and CDR2 is ANQGSEA in the germline V gene. The V and J ends lost 4 bases and 3 bases respectively, with 14 bases between them. This CDR3 has 14 residues. Here the CDR3 reads CSVVVRGKTDTQYF. The CDR3 DNA is TGCAGCGTTGTGGTGCGGGGAAAGACAGATACGCAGTATTTT.

The rearrangement links TRBV6-1 to TRBJ1-1; D unresolved. Germline assignment: CDR1 MNHNS and CDR2 SASEGT. This CDR3 region has 12 residues. V was trimmed by 0 bases and J by 11 bases, leaving 10 bases between them. The chain's CDR3 is CASSEAGSLAFF. CDR3 nucleotides: TGTGCCAGCAGTGAAGCAGGGAGTCTCGCTTTCTTT.

The rearrangement uses TRBV4-1 and TRBJ1-6; a weak D match, TRBD1 (6 bases). This CDR3 is 18 amino acids long. CDR1 and CDR2 (germline): MGHRA, YSYEKL. Trimming stripped 1 base from V and 5 bases from J, with 18 bases between. In DNA form, the CDR3 reads TGCGCCAGCAGCCAAGGCCGTTTCGGACAGCTGGATAATTCACCCCTCCACTTT. Translation: CASSQGRFGQLDNSPLHF.

This clone was recorded once. CDR3 protein: CASSLAAGAPQHF. The CDR3 nucleotides read TGTGCCAGCAGCTTAGCCGCAGGGGCACCCCAGCATTTT. The gene calls are TRBV7-9 and TRBJ1-5; D may be TRBD1 (6 bases). This CDR3 is built from 13 residues. V was trimmed by 0 bases and J by 10 bases, leaving 10 bases between them. Germline CDR1 reads SEHNR; CDR2 reads FQNEAQ (reference sequence).

This chain uses TRBV3-1 (or the pseudogene TRBV3-2) with TRBJ1-1; the D gene is possibly TRBD1 (6 bases). The ends were cut back, 5 bases at V and 4 bases at J, with 11 bases in the middle. The CDR3 contains 13 residues. Germline V gives CDR1 LGHDT, CDR2 YNNKEL (reference sequence). The CDR3 sequence is CASSSQGATEAFF. The CDR3 coding sequence is TGTGCCAGCAGCTCACAGGGCGCCACTGAAGCTTTCTTT.

The chain is built from TRBV24-1 and TRBJ1-1; TRBD1 is a possible D gene (5 bases). The germline V and J ends were trimmed by 6 bases and 0 bases, with 7 bases remaining between them. Germline V gene lookup returns CDR1 KGHDR and CDR2 SFDVKD. This CDR3 comprises 13 residues. This CDR3 is CATSLGVNTEAFF. CDR3 coding DNA: TGTGCCACCAGTTTGGGGGTGAACACTGAAGCTTTCTTT.

This clone was seen just once. J is TRBJ2-1 and V is TRBV11-3; 8 nucleotides agree with TRBD2. The CDR3 spans 15 residues. In germline, CDR1 is SGHNT, CDR2 YENEEA. V lost 1 base to trimming and J lost 1 base; unmatched junction nucleotides: 0. The CDR3 DNA follows: TGTGCCAGCAGCTTAGCGGGAGGGTCCTACAATGAGCAGTTCTTC. Amino acid sequence: CASSLAGGSYNEQFF.

The chain recombines TRBV28 with TRBJ1-6, with TRBD1 identical over 7 bases. The CDR3 length is 15 residues. Unmatched junction bases numbered 4, after V lost 2 bases and J lost 6 bases. Germline CDR1 is MDHEN and CDR2 is SYDVKM. The CDR3 region has the DNA TGTGCCAGCAGTTTAGGGGGACAGACTAATTCACCCCTCCACTTT. Protein product: CASSLGGQTNSPLHF.

This clone occurred once. J is TRBJ2-1 and V is TRBV4-3, with 9 nucleotides matching TRBD2. Germline CDR1 LGHNA, CDR2 YSLEER. The CDR3 spans 13 residues. Losses at the gene ends were 5 bases for V and 8 bases for J; bases not matched to a gene: 4. The CDR3 reads CASSGGRGDEQFF. The CDR3, as DNA: TGCGCCAGCAGCGGCGGGAGGGGAGATGAGCAGTTCTTC.

The J gene is TRBJ2-2, the V gene TRBV7-3; D may be TRBD1 or TRBD2 (5 bases each). Germline V lookup: CDR1 SGHTA, CDR2 FQGTGA. V dropped 5 bases and J dropped 4 bases, with 14 bases sitting between them. The CDR3 covers 15 residues. CDR3 DNA sequence: TGTGCCAGCAGCCGCCCCCGTGGGGGCACCGGGGAGCTGTTTTTT. It translates to CASSRPRGGTGELFF.

This chain links TRBV10-3 with TRBJ2-5; tentatively, D is TRBD1 or TRBD2 (6 bases each). Trimming left V 0 bases short and J 3 bases short, with 8 bases between. The length of the CDR3 is 14 residues. Germline values: CDR1 ENHRY, CDR2 SYGVKD. Here the CDR3 reads CAISESGGEETQYF. The CDR3 bases are TGTGCCATCAGTGAGTCGGGGGGCGAAGAGACCCAGTACTTC.

The chain has TRBV6-4 and TRBJ2-2; D unclear. The CDR3 extends over 15 amino acids. V was pared by 0 bases and J by 1 base, with 6 bases between. Germline lookup yields CDR1 MRHNA and CDR2 SNTAGT. CDR3 sequence: CASSDSAENTGELFF. The CDR3, as DNA: TGTGCCAGCAGTGACTCGGCAGAGAACACCGGGGAGCTGTTTTTT.

J is TRBJ1-6 and V is TRBV27; TRBD1 matches at 7 bases. V trimming: 4 bases; J trimming: 6 bases; junction bases outside the gene matches: 9. Germline lookup yields CDR1 MNHEY and CDR2 SMNVEV (reference sequence). This CDR3 comprises 16 residues. The chain's CDR3 is CASSSRQGSPNSPLHF. The CDR3 bases are TGTGCCAGCAGTTCCCGACAGGGTAGTCCTAATTCACCCCTCCACTTT.